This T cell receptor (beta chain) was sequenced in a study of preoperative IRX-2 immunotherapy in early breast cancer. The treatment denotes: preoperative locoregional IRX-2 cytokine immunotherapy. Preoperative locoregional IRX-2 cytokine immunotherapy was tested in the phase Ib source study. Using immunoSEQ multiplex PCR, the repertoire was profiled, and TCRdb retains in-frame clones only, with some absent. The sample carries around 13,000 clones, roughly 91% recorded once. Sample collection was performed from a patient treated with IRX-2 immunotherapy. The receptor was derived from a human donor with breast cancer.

The DNA for the CDR3 is TGTGCCAGTAGTATTAAGGATACGCAGTATTTT. Translated: CASSIKDTQYF. This rearrangement joins TRBV19 to TRBJ2-3; no reliable D call. V gave up 3 bases and J gave up 6 bases, with 4 bases separating them. Germline V lookup: CDR1 LNHDA, CDR2 SQIVND (reference sequence). This CDR3 has 11 amino acids.